Listed below are T cell receptor beta chains from one sample, sequenced in a study of response to subunit inactivated influenza vaccine. TCRdb analysed the RT-PCR reads with MiXCR anew, one entry per CDR3 protein. Here the sample spans about 160,000 distinct CDR3 sequences, roughly 10% being singletons. Here the sequenced sample was non-naive T cells sorted from PBMCs, taken around seven weeks after vaccination. All receptors come from a man over 45 who received an inactivated influenza vaccine. Each CDR3 is given without its conserved first and last residue. Each record gives: D gene, J gene, V gene, CDR3 protein. A D gene is named only where the DNA matches it firmly.

-	TRBJ2-6	TRBV6-2/TRBV6-3	ASSPPVFSGANVLT
TRBD1	TRBJ2-1	TRBV12-3/TRBV12-4	ASTQLRDREGNEQF
TRBD2	TRBJ2-1	TRBV20-1	SARDPSGRAYDEQF
TRBD1	TRBJ2-7	TRBV28	ASSYGTGWY
TRBD2	TRBJ2-1	TRBV7-2	ASSRTSGRKGNEQF
TRBD1	TRBJ2-1	TRBV5-1	ASSLPQGQGGDEQF
-	TRBJ2-7	TRBV5-1	ASSDPSSTYEQY
TRBD2	TRBJ2-3	TRBV28	ASSPRTSGYTDTQY
-	TRBJ2-2	TRBV7-2	ASSTGGAFSGELF
-	TRBJ2-1	TRBV9	ASSVGERRNEQF